A single sample is the source of the 8 T cell receptor beta chains below, sequenced in a study of blood T cell repertoires in COVID-19. Sequenced by immunoSEQ multiplex PCR; TCRdb stores in-frame clones only, minus some. The sample carries tens of thousands of clones, more than 75% recorded once. Sequenced: peripheral blood. The receptors here all came from a human donor in a cohort sampled during active COVID-19.

This rearrangement joins TRBV27 to TRBJ2-7; 7 bases align to TRBD1. The CDR3 sequence is 14 residues long. V shed 2 bases and J 3 bases; nucleotides not matched to a gene: 4. Germline loops: CDR1 MNHEY, CDR2 SMNVEV (reference sequence). This CDR3 reads CASSLGDSFYEQYF. The CDR3 DNA is TGTGCCAGCAGTTTAGGGGACAGCTTCTACGAGCAGTACTTC.

The V and J genes are TRBV6-6 and TRBJ1-2; 7 bases align to TRBD1. The germline V gene has CDR1 MNHNY and CDR2 SVGAGI (reference sequence). CDR3 length: 15 amino acids. V shed 6 bases, J shed 6 bases, and the junction held 13 bases outside the gene matches. DNA of the CDR3: TGTGCCAGCAGCCAGACACCCCGGGACAGCGATGGCTACACCTTC. Its protein product is CASSQTPRDSDGYTF.

The V call is TRBV10-3, the J call TRBJ2-1, with 14 bases identical to TRBD2. Per germline, CDR1 ENHRY and CDR2 SYGVKD. The V gene end was trimmed by 2 bases and the J gene end by 7 bases; junction bases not matched to a gene: 4. The CDR3 extends over 16 amino acids. The CDR3 DNA is TGTGCCATCAGTGAGGGGACTAGCGGGAGAATAAATGAGCAGTTCTTC. This translates into CAISEGTSGRINEQFF.

The rearrangement uses TRBV27 and TRBJ2-7, with a tentative D call TRBD1 (5 bases). Germline V CDR1 and CDR2: MNHEY, SMNVEV (reference sequence). This CDR3 is 14 amino acids long. The V gene lost 6 bases and the J gene lost 6 bases, with 18 bases spanning the gap. The CDR3 nucleotides are TGTGCCAGCAGATACCAGGGTGGTAGGAGCGAGCAGTACTTC. This translates into CASRYQGGRSEQYF.

The rearrangement uses TRBV27 and TRBJ2-2, with 8 bases lining up with TRBD2. V was pared by 3 bases and J by 6 bases, with 12 bases of the junction left unmatched. The CDR3 extends over 17 amino acids. Germline lookup yields CDR1 MNHEY and CDR2 SMNVEV (reference sequence). This CDR3 reads CASSFDARAGAAGELFF. CDR3 in DNA: TGTGCCAGCAGTTTCGACGCGAGAGCGGGAGCGGCCGGGGAGCTGTTTTTT.

This clone was detected once. The chain is built from TRBV15 and TRBJ2-1; the match to TRBD2 covers 10 bases. This CDR3 contains 13 residues. Germline V gene data show CDR1 as LNHNV and CDR2 as YYDKDF (reference sequence). The V segment lost 6 bases and the J segment 8 bases; nucleotides outside the gene matches: 4. The CDR3 sequence is CATRPSGSYEQFF. The CDR3, as DNA: TGTGCCACCAGGCCTAGCGGGAGTTATGAGCAGTTCTTC.

V gene TRBV28 combines with J gene TRBJ1-2; D is unresolved. The germline V gene has CDR1 MDHEN and CDR2 SYDVKM. The CDR3 consists of 14 residues. V was cut by 4 bases and J by 5 bases, with 14 bases left in between. The CDR3 sequence is CASSSLVAEYGYTF. CDR3 DNA: TGTGCCAGCAGTTCCCTGGTGGCGGAGTATGGCTACACCTTC.

V is TRBV30 and J is TRBJ2-6; 10 nucleotides agree with TRBD1. V trimming: 5 bases; J trimming: 2 bases; junction bases outside the gene matches: 0. Germline lookup yields CDR1 GTSNPN and CDR2 SVGIG (reference sequence). The CDR3 extends over 14 amino acids. The CDR3: CAWGQGAGANVLTF. In nucleotides, the CDR3 is TGTGCCTGGGGACAGGGGGCTGGGGCCAACGTCCTGACTTTC.